The present T cell receptor beta chain was sequenced within a study of cytotoxic CD8 clonotypes in ibrutinib-treated CLL. Study-level results: Clonality correlated strongly with circulating CD8+ T cells and exceeded age-matched healthy donors at baseline.

Sequenced by immunoSEQ multiplex PCR; TCRdb stores in-frame clones only, minus some. Found here are approximately 150,000 clones, 88% of them singletons; the top ten hold 3% to 3.5%. Comments on this clone: Antigen: not known.

With 5 bases removed from V and 4 bases from J, the gap between germline ends came to 17 bases. The CDR3 is 15 residues long. CDR1 and CDR2 (germline): MDHEN, SYDVKM. The source was PBMCs, collected at disease progression, from a patient treated with ibrutinib. The sequence was collected from a human donor with chronic lymphocytic leukemia. The gene calls are TRBV28 and TRBJ1-2, with D hard to call. The CDR3 spells CASSVPHGETYGYTF. CDR3 nucleotides: TGTGCCAGCAGTGTCCCACACGGGGAAACCTATGGCTACACCTTC.